These 18 T cell receptor beta chains were sequenced from one sample in a study of CD8 T cells in ankylosing spondylitis. TCRdb independently ran MiXCR on the 5' RACE reads; one entry per CDR3 protein. The sample holds 300,000 to 400,000 distinct CDR3 sequences, 20% to 25% seen once. Specimen: blood, either unsorted or a sorted T cell fraction (not recorded which). The receptors here all came from a male donor with ankylosing spondylitis or in good health (not recorded which).

This clonotype has at least ten counts. The rearrangement links TRBV9 to TRBJ2-7; D possibly uses TRBD1 or TRBD2 (6 bases each). Germline V gives CDR1 SGDLS, CDR2 YYNGEE. V dropped 3 bases and J dropped 4 bases, with 26 bases sitting between them. The CDR3 runs 18 residues. The CDR3 sequence is CASSDSPGDPRGGYEQYF. CDR3 nucleotides: TGTGCCAGCAGCGATTCACCAGGGGATCCGCGAGGGGGGTACGAGCAGTACTTC.

V usage is TRBV6-2 or TRBV6-3 and J usage is TRBJ2-7; 13 bases are a match to TRBD2. This CDR3 has 15 residues. The ends lost 6 bases at V and 5 bases at J; junction bases unmatched: 7. CDR1 and CDR2 (germline): MNHEY, SVGEGT. CDR3 residues: CASSYGTSGVDEQYF. The CDR3 DNA reads TGTGCCAGCAGCTACGGGACTAGCGGGGTAGACGAGCAGTACTTC.

The V gene is TRBV9, the J gene TRBJ2-1; a weak D match, TRBD2 (5 bases). This CDR3 contains 12 residues. Germline V lookup: CDR1 SGDLS, CDR2 YYNGEE. Trimming took off 3 bases at V and 9 bases at J, with 10 bases between the two ends. The CDR3 bases are TGTGCCAGCAGCGAGGAGCGGTCTGAGCAGTTCTTC. Amino acids: CASSEERSEQFF.

The chain recombines TRBV5-6 with TRBJ2-1, with D perhaps being TRBD1 or TRBD2 (6 bases each). The CDR3 runs 14 residues. Germline CDR1 reads SGHDT; CDR2 reads YYEEEE. Between the trimmed V and J ends, which lost 7 bases and 6 bases, there was a span of 17 bases. CDR3 sequence: CASDHGGGGNEQFF. CDR3 in DNA: TGTGCCAGCGACCACGGTGGAGGGGGCAATGAGCAGTTCTTC. Using reference TRBV5-6 and TRBJ2-1 for the parts outside the CDR3, the full variable domain is DAGVTQSPTHLIKTRGQQVTLRCSPKSGHDTVSWYQQALGQGPQFIFQYYEEEERQRGNFPDRFSGHQFPNYSSELNVNALLLGDSALYLCASDHGGGGNEQFFGPGTRLTVL.

The chain links TRBV18 to TRBJ2-1; D is possibly TRBD1 (6 bases). This CDR3 has 15 residues. The V gene lost 5 bases and the J gene lost 8 bases, with 19 bases spanning the gap. CDR1 and CDR2 from the germline V gene are KGHSH and LQKENI. The CDR3 is CASSSPLGRGDEQFF. The CDR3 region has the DNA TGTGCCAGCTCATCGCCCCTGGGCAGGGGTGATGAGCAGTTCTTC.

V usage is TRBV10-3 and J usage is TRBJ2-1; TRBD2 matches at 8 bases. Germline V gene lookup returns CDR1 ENHRY and CDR2 SYGVKD. CDR3 length: 15 amino acids. Germline trimming cut 4 bases from V and 6 bases from J; bases unmatched to any gene: 8. CDR3: CAISVAGGPFNEQFF. The CDR3 DNA sequence: TGTGCCATCAGTGTGGCGGGGGGACCTTTCAATGAGCAGTTCTTC.

The chain employs TRBV20-1 and TRBJ2-5, with 7 positions matching TRBD1. Unmatched junction bases numbered 6, after V lost 3 bases and J lost 5 bases. From germline, CDR1 is DFQATT and CDR2 SNEGSKA (reference sequence). This CDR3 is 13 amino acids long. Here the CDR3 DNA reads TGCAGTGCTAGGAGACAGGGAGTGGAGACCCAGTACTTC. As protein: CSARRQGVETQYF.

Only a few counts were recorded for this clonotype. J is TRBJ2-2 and V is TRBV12-3 or TRBV12-4; D is uncertain. The CDR3 is 12 residues long. The V end was cut by 5 bases, the J end by 10 bases, with 11 bases between. The CDR3 sequence: CASSPRTKELFF. Here the CDR3 DNA reads TGTGCCAGCAGTCCTCGGACGAAGGAGCTGTTTTTT.

This clonotype was detected a few times. V and J are TRBV12-3 or TRBV12-4 and TRBJ2-1; no clear D gene. This CDR3 comprises 15 residues. Trimming removed 1 base at V and 2 bases at J, with 9 bases between. CDR3 bases: TGTGCCAGCAGTTTAGAAGATAGCACCTACAATGAGCAGTTCTTC. Residues: CASSLEDSTYNEQFF.

This chain links TRBV29-1 with TRBJ2-7, with D possibly matching TRBD2 (5 bases). Trimming removed 3 bases at V and 0 bases at J, with 9 bases between. The CDR3 length is 13 residues. Germline assignment: CDR1 SQVTM and CDR2 ANQGSEA. The CDR3 coding sequence is TGCAGCGTTGATTCCGGGAACTCCTACGAGCAGTACTTC. Amino acids: CSVDSGNSYEQYF.

The chain has TRBV11-2 and TRBJ2-1; D not resolved. The CDR3 is 16 residues long. Germline V gene data show CDR1 as SGHAT and CDR2 as FQNNGV. Trimming pared 1 base from V and 8 bases from J, leaving 18 bases between. The CDR3 sequence is CASSLAGIPSGDEQFF. The CDR3, as DNA: TGTGCCAGCAGCTTAGCTGGGATTCCCTCTGGGGATGAGCAGTTCTTC.

This chain joins TRBV5-1 and TRBJ2-7, with D perhaps TRBD1 (7 bases). CDR1 is SGHRS and CDR2 is YFSETQ in the germline V gene. Trimming pared 0 bases from V and 3 bases from J, leaving 13 bases between. The CDR3 has 15 residues. CDR3 region: CASSLVSGGFYEQYF. The CDR3 DNA is TGCGCCAGCAGCTTGGTTTCAGGGGGGTTCTACGAGCAGTACTTC.

This clonotype came up a few times. The chain joins TRBV7-6 to TRBJ2-1; the D gene is possibly TRBD1 (6 bases). The CDR3 is made up of 17 amino acids. Germline V gives CDR1 SGHVS, CDR2 FNYEAQ. V was pared by 5 bases and J by 2 bases, with 19 bases between. CDR3 sequence reads: CASSVNSVQGPYNEQFF. DNA of the CDR3: TGTGCCAGCAGCGTAAATTCGGTACAGGGACCCTACAATGAGCAGTTCTTC.

This clonotype was picked up one time. The chain links TRBV5-1 to TRBJ2-7, with D uncertain. Germline CDR1 and CDR2: SGHRS and YFSETQ. The CDR3 is 14 residues long. Between the trimmed V and J ends, which lost 4 bases and 0 bases, there was a span of 11 bases. This CDR3 reads CASSPATSSYEQYF. The CDR3, as DNA: TGCGCCAGCAGCCCGGCCACCAGCTCCTACGAGCAGTACTTC.

The V gene is TRBV6-1, the J gene TRBJ2-7; 8 nucleotides agree with TRBD1. The J segment lost 4 bases and the V segment lost 3 bases, leaving 8 bases of the junction unmatched. The CDR3 has 15 residues. Germline-derived CDR1 and CDR2 are MNHNS and SASEGT. In nucleotides, the CDR3 is TGTGCCAGCAGTGATTCACCGGGACAGGATTACGAGCAGTACTTC. Protein: CASSDSPGQDYEQYF.

The chain links TRBV6-1 to TRBJ2-5, with D maybe TRBD2 (6 bases). The length of the CDR3 is 15 residues. Trimming removed 0 bases at V and 2 bases at J, with 10 bases between. In germline, CDR1 is MNHNS, CDR2 SASEGT. CDR3 sequence reads: CASSEAPGTQETQYF. CDR3 bases: TGTGCCAGCAGTGAAGCACCCGGGACTCAAGAGACCCAGTACTTC.

Regarding this clonotype: Germline and junction disagree at one end, which may indicate a read error. The rearrangement joins TRBV5-1 to TRBJ2-7; TRBD1 matches at 7 bases. The germline V gene encodes CDR1 SGHRS and CDR2 YFSETQ. The CDR3 is 13 amino acids. The CDR3 DNA is TGCGCCAGGAGCTTGGGGGACAGTAACGAGCAGTACTTC. Amino acid sequence: CARSLGDSNEQYF.

The rearrangement links TRBV7-2 to TRBJ1-4; the match to TRBD1 covers 9 bases. CDR3 size: 15 residues. The germline V gene encodes CDR1 SGHTA and CDR2 FQGNSA. The junction had 6 bases not matched to a gene; V was cut back by 3 bases and J by 7 bases. The CDR3 sequence: CASSLYRGQAEKLFF. In nucleotides, the CDR3 is TGTGCCAGCAGCTTGTACAGGGGGCAGGCTGAAAAACTGTTTTTT.